This TCR beta chain was obtained from a study of cytomegalovirus exposure and HLA in healthy donors (TCRdb year 2017). At the level of the whole study: According to an earlier analysis of several hundred of the donors, roughly 180 million T cells yielded 100 million or so unique TCR beta sequences and around 300 Gb of sequence data. About 300 gigabases of sequencing data and 70 million to 85 million unique TCR sequences were included in an early release covering roughly 600 HLA-typed donors. Among the roughly 390 genotyped donors, around 79% belonged to the genetic ancestry cluster associated with self-reported Caucasian donors. The aim of the study was to test whether cataloging public T cell receptors could identify signatures of past pathogen exposure. Using immunosequencing, the study profiled T cell repertoires from 666 subjects and related those repertoires to cytomegalovirus serostatus. A separate validation cohort of approximately 130 different subjects was used in addition to the roughly 670-subject first cohort. To predict cytomegalovirus infection status, the study combined high-throughput TCR immunosequencing, statistical association of individual TCRs with disease status, and machine learning. In a later analysis, previously published TCR beta repertoires from 550 to 700 donors were re-analyzed and high-resolution HLA genotyping was added so that TCR occurrence patterns could be studied. In the later analysis, no new phenotypic data were used to find candidate immune exposures; instead, reliance was placed on TCR beta sequences and their occurrence across donors. In an earlier analysis of 550 to 700 of the donors, high-throughput TCR beta sequencing was used to judge whether each TCR beta V gene segment behaved as functional or pseudogenic. Donor age, sex, ethnicity and CMV serostatus were compiled together with the repertoire data. In a later genetic analysis, genome-wide SNP genotypes for about 65% of the roughly 700 donors were used, and that subset was treated as a discovery cohort. Every discovery cohort repertoire had been produced on one sequencing platform. HLA typing covered class I and class II loci at four-digit resolution. Typing coverage varied by locus: roughly 620-640 donors for A, B, C, DRB1 and DQB1; roughly 520 for DQA1; over 600 for DPA1; approximately 470 for DPB1. Several DR-DQ haplotypes were handled as single units for association and clustering because linkage in the cohort was strong. Across 398 genotyped donors of the cohort, an average of approximately 240,000 unique TCR beta nucleotide sequences per donor were sequenced, and 15% to 20% of those sequences were non-productive. The study at large found these results: Because HLA typing was unavailable for some donors at each locus, only the typed subset was used in association tests. A later analysis reported that several top co-occurrence clusters appeared linked to parvovirus B19, influenza, CMV and Epstein-Barr virus. The authors suggested that the approach could potentially be generalized to other disease states and immunological phenotypes. A later genetic analysis associated a missense DCLRE1C variant with V-gene and J-gene trimming of TCR beta chains, and an independent cohort replicated the association. Over 15 rarely observed V segments, including chromosome 9 orphons, were excluded from the earlier analysis of some 590 of the donors because counts were too low. CMV serostatus was the only immune exposure information available for the cohort. In a later analysis, most CMV-associated TCR beta chains were found to appear HLA-restricted, with HLA associations seemingly driven largely by CMV exposure. While some public TCRs were present in many individuals, most TCR sequences turned up only very rarely across donors. In a later analysis, TCR association rates were found to vary across HLA loci, with the most associated TCRs seen for DRB1 alleles and the fewest for HLA-C alleles. The study gave a list of 150 to 200 TCR beta chains associated with cytomegalovirus. A further reported finding was that TCR beta sequences accurately predicted the HLA-A and HLA-B alleles for most subjects in the first cohort. In this cohort, only TCR beta chains were sequenced, and detectable features were limited by the absence of alpha or paired-chain data. A few of the identified cytomegalovirus-associated TCR beta chains were confirmed in vitro to be specific for cytomegalovirus antigens. Compared with equally common non-associated chains, HLA-associated TCR beta chains in a later analysis were more clonally expanded and had lower generation probabilities. An earlier analysis of 450 to 750 of the donors showed that most TCR beta V segments appeared in productive rearrangements either about 87% or about 30% of the time, which broadly matched IMGT annotations. The classifier was reported to diagnose cytomegalovirus status with high specificity and sensitivity in both the original and validation cohorts. In a later genetic analysis, fewer N-insertions in productive TCRs were reported among donors in an Asian-associated ancestry cluster than the roughly 700-donor mean. The presence/absence analyses assumed that sequencing depth was roughly uniform across donors, and that assumption may not be true. The sequencing pipeline was judged likely to have produced a cluster of highly shared sequence variants as a technical artifact. Correlated functional status among segregating V segments might reflect linkage disequilibrium, but an unknown experimental factor could not be ruled out. In a later analysis, some 17,000 TCR beta sequences were associated with specific HLA alleles at a false discovery rate of 0.05. Assigning TCR associations to individual alleles was difficult when HLA alleles, especially DR and DQ, strongly co-occurred.

Regarding this clone: There is no known antigen for this receptor. Qualities for individual bases were not recorded, and no much larger clone is one base off.

In total, fewer than 750 healthy bone marrow donors made up the cohort. At the time of sampling, every cohort member was nominally healthy, though immune exposures that went unrecorded were likely present. The donor was CMV seropositive and was included in the group of about 290 seropositive cohort members. Each donor provided a peripheral blood sample, and peripheral blood mononuclear cells were used for TCR beta sequencing. Genomic DNA extraction from the blood cell samples was performed with the Qiagen DNeasy Blood Extraction Kit. Library prep was done by the immunoSEQ multiplex PCR assay. The multiplex PCR relied on a mix of 60 forward primers for TCR Vbeta segments and 13 reverse primers for TCR Jbeta segments. A multiplex PCR assay on genomic DNA amplified the CDR3 region of rearranged TCR beta genes. Amplified TCR beta libraries were sequenced as 87-base-pair reads on the Illumina HiSeq System. The study's processing was this. A later analysis counted around 72 million unique TCR beta chains across the 650 to 800 repertoires, and approximately 11 million of these chains were shared by at least two donors. Raw reads were error-corrected and collapsed into unique sequences with a nearest-neighbor algorithm that merged closely related sequences to remove PCR and sequencing errors. CDR3 sequences were aligned to IMGT reference sequences to assign V, D and J gene segments. For a sequence to be retained, a match of at least six nucleotides was required to both a V gene segment and a J gene segment. Rearrangements were called productive when the CDR3 lacked stop codons and stayed in frame with V and J; all others were non-productive. Following IMGT convention, CDR3 was defined as the stretch from the second conserved V-encoded cysteine to the conserved J-encoded phenylalanine. The earlier analysis of about 500 of the donors excluded sequences that lacked an unambiguous match to a single V gene segment. An earlier analysis of some 610 of the donors called V segments functional above 56.7% productive rearrangements and segregating when the between-donor standard deviation exceeded 5%. To diagnose cytomegalovirus status from the catalog of TCR beta chain sequences, a statistical classification framework was built. V and J gene assignment, in a later analysis, came from comparing TCR nucleotide sequences with IMGT/GENE-DB human TR gene sequences. The TCRdist pipeline was used in a later analysis to assign CDR3 sequences and most-parsimonious VDJ recombination scenarios. In a later analysis, each TCR beta chain was defined by its CDR3 amino acid sequence together with its V-gene family, and reads lacking a unique V-gene family were excluded. To address suspected cross-contamination and a sequencing artifact, a later analysis removed roughly 640 highly shared, low-generation-probability nucleotide sequences. In a later analysis, a clonal expansion index was calculated for each public chain from normalized within-repertoire ranks of inferred template counts. In a later analysis, generation probabilities were computed with a VDJ recombination model fitted to out-of-frame rearrangements, and the resulting probabilities were checked against IGoR. In a later analysis, hypergeometric tests were used to score TCR-TCR, TCR-HLA and TCR-CMV co-occurrence, with a repertoire-size bias correction applied to TCR pairs. To estimate false discovery rates, a later analysis permuted the HLA or CMV assignments 20 times. A later analysis grouped co-occurring TCRs with DBSCAN, adding TCRdist sequence similarity when clustering within HLA-allele-positive subsets. Repertoires with fewer than 30,000 or more than 120,000 public chains, plus five repertoires with anomalous nucleotide sharing, were excluded from co-occurrence clustering. Here the immuneACCESS table is served through TCRdb, limited to in-frame sequences with V and J called. Missing clones are a known gap in these copies; in checked studies unresolved V genes cover under half, and the rest lacks a known reason. V, J and clone size are taken as reported in that table, and D and trimming were inferred from the DNA itself. This sample has 150,000 to 200,000 clones in its table, and roughly four fifths of those were observed once. The ten largest clones add up to about 2% of the sample.

The sequenced sample was PBMCs. This sequence originates from a woman younger than 45 in good health and CMV-seropositive.

The CDR3 here reads CASSSSPADYEQYF. The DNA is as follows: TGCGCCAGCAGCTCATCCCCCGCAGACTACGAGCAGTACTTC. The sequence joins TRBV5-1 to TRBJ2-7; too little of a D gene remains to name it. Taken from cysteine to phenylalanine, the CDR3 has 14 residues. Only the CDR3 part of the read is kept: 42 bases, read in frame from the first base. The germline V gene yields SGHRS for CDR1 and YFSETQ for CDR2. The V end loses 3 bases and the J end loses 3 bases, and a stretch of 13 bases separates them.